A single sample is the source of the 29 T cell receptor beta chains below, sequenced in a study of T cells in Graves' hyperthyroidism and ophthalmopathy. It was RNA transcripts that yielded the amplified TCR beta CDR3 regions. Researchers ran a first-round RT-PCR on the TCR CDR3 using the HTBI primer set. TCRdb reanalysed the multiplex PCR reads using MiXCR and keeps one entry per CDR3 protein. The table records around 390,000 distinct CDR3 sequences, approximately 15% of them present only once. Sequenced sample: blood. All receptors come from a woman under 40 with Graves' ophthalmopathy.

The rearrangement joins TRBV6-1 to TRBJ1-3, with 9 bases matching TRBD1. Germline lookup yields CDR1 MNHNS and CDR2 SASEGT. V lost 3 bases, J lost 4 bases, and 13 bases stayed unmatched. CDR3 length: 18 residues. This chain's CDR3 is CASSDRMNRGQSGNTIYF. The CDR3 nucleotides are TGTGCCAGCAGTGATCGGATGAACAGGGGGCAGTCGGGAAACACCATATATTTT.

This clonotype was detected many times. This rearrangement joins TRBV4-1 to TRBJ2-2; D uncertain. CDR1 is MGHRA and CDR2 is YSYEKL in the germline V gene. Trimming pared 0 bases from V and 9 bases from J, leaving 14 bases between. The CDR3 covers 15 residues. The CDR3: CASSQDQGRARELFF. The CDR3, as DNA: TGCGCCAGCAGCCAAGATCAAGGAAGGGCCAGGGAGCTGTTTTTT.

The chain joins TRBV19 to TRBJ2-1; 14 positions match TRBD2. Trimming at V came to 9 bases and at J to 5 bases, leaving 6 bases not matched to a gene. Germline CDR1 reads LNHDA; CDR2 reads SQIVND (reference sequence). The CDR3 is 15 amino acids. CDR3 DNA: TGTGCCAGCCGACTAGCGGGGGGGTCCAACAATGAGCAGTTCTTC. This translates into CASRLAGGSNNEQFF.

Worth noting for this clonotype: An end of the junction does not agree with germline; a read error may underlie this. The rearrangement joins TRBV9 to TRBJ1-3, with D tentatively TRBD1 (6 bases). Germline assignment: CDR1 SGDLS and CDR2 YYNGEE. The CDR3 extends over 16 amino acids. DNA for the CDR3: TGTACCAGCAGCGTTTTTGACAGGCCCTCGGGAAACACCATATATTTT. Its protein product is CTSSVFDRPSGNTIYF.

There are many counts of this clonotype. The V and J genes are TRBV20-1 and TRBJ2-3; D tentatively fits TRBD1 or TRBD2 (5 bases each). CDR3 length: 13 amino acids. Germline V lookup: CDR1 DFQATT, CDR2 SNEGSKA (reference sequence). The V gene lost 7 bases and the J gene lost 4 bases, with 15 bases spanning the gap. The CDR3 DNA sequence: TGCAGTGAGGTTTATCGGGGCCCAGATACGCAGTATTTT. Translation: CSEVYRGPDTQYF.

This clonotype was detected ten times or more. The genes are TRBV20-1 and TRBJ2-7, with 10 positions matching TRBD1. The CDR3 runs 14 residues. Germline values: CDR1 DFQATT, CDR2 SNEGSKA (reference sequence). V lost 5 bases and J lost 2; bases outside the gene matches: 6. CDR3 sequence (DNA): TGCAGTGCTGGGCCCGGGACAGGGGCCTACGAGCAGTACTTC. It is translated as CSAGPGTGAYEQYF.

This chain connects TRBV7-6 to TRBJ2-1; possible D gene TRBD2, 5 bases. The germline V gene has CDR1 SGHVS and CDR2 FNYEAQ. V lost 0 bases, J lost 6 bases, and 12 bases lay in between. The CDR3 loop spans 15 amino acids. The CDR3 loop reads CASSLAPNGVNEQFF. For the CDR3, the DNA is TGTGCCAGCAGCTTAGCCCCTAACGGGGTCAATGAGCAGTTCTTC. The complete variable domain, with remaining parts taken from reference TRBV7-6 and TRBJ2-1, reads GAGVSQSPRYKVTKRGQDVALRCDPISGHVSLYWYRQALGQGPEFLTYFNYEAQQDKSGLPNDRFSAERPEGSISTLTIQRTEQRDSAMYRCASSLAPNGVNEQFFGPGTRLTVL.

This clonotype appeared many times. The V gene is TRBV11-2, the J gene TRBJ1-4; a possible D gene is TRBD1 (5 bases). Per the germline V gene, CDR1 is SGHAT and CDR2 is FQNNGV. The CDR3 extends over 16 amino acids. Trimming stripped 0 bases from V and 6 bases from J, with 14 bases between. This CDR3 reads CASSLDRSGTYEKLFF. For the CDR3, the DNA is TGTGCCAGCAGCTTAGATCGTTCGGGGACGTATGAAAAACTGTTTTTT.

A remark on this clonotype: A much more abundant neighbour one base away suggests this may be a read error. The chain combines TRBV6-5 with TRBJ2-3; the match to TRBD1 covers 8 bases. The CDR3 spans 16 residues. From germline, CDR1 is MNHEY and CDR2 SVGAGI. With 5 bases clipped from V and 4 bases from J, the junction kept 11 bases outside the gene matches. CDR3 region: CASSHGQGGAADTQYF. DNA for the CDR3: TGTGCCAGCAGTCACGGACAGGGAGGTGCCGCAGATACGCAGTATTTT.

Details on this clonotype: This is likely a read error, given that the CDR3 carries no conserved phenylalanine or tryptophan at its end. CDR3 residues: CAGSFRRGDFETQYL. The CDR3 coding sequence is TGTGCCGGCAGTTTCCGGCGGGGGGATTTTGAGACCCAGTACTTA. The chain combines TRBV28 with TRBJ2-5; 8 bases fit TRBD2. Germline V lookup: CDR1 MDHEN, CDR2 SYDVKM. This CDR3 has 15 amino acids.

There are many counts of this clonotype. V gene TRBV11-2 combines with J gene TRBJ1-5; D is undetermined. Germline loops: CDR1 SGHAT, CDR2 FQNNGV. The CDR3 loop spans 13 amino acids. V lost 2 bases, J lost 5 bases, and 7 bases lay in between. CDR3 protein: CASSLRSHQPQHF. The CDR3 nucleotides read TGTGCCAGCAGCTTAAGGTCCCATCAGCCCCAGCATTTT.

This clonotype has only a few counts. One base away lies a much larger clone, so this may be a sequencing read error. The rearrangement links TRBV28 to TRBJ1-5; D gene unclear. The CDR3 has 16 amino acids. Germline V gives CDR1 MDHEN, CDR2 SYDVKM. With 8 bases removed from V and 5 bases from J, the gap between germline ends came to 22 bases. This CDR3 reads CASLGRLRGVYQPQHF. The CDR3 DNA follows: TGTGCCAGCCTTGGGAGGTTGAGAGGAGTGTATCAGCCCCAGCATTTT.

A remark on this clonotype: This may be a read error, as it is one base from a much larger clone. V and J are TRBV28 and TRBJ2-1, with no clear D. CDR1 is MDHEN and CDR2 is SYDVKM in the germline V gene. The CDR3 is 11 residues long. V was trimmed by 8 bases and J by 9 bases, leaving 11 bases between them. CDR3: CASAESAEQFF. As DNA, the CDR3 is TGTGCCAGCGCTGAGAGCGCTGAGCAGTTCTTC.

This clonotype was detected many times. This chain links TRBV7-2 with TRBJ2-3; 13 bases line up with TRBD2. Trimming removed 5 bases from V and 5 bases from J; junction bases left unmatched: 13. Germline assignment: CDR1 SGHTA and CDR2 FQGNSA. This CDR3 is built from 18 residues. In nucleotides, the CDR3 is TGTGCCAGCAGCCCCCACGGGACTAGCGGGGCGGTTGGAGATACGCAGTATTTT. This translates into CASSPHGTSGAVGDTQYF.

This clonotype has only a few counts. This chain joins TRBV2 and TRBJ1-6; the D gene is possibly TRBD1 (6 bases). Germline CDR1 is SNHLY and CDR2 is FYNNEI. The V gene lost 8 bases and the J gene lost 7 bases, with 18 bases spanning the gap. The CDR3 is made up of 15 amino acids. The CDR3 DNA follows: TGTGCCAGCTCTACACTGACAGGAGAGAATTCACCCCTCCACTTT. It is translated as CASSTLTGENSPLHF.

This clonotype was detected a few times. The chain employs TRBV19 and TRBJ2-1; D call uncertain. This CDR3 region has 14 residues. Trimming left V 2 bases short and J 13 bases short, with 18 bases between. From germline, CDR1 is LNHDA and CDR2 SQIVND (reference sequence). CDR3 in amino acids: CASSILGRLGSQFF. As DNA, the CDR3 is TGTGCCAGTAGTATACTTGGCAGGCTTGGGTCTCAGTTCTTC. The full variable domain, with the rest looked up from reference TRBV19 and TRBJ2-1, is DGGITQSPKYLFRKEGQNVTLSCEQNLNHDAMYWYRQDPGQGLRLIYYSQIVNDFQKGDIAEGYSVSREKKESFPLTVTSAQKNPTAFYLCASSILGRLGSQFFGPGTRLTVL.

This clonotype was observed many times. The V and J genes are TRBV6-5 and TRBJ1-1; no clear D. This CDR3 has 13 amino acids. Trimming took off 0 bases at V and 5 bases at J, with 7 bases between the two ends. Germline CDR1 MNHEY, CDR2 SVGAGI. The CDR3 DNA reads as TGTGCCAGCAGTTACTCGGGAGGGACTGAAGCTTTCTTT. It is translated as CASSYSGGTEAFF.

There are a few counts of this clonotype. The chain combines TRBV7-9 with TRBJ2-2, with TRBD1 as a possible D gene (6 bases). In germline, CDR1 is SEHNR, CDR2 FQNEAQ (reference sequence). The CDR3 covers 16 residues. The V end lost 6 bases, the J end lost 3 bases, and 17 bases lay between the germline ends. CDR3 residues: CASSPRGPGDTGELFF. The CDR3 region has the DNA TGTGCCAGCAGTCCCAGGGGCCCAGGGGACACCGGGGAGCTGTTTTTT.

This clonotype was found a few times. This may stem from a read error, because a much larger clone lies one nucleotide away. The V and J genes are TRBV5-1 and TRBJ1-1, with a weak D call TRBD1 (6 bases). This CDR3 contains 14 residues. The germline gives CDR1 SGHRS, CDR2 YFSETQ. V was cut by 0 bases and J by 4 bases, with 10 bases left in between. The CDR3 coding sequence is TGCGCCAGCAGCTTGGCCCAAGGGGGCACTGAAGCTTTCTTT. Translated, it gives CASSLAQGGTEAFF.

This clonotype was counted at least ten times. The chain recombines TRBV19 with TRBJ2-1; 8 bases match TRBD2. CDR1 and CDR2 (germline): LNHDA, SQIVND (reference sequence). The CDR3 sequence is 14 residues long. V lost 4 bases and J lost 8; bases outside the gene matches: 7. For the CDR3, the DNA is TGTGCCAGTAGTACCGGACTAGCAGTATATGAGCAGTTCTTC. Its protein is CASSTGLAVYEQFF.

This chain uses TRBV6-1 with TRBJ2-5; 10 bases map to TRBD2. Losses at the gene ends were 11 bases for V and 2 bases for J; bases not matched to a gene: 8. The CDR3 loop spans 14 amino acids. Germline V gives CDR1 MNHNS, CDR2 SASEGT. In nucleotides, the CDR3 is TGTGCCGCACAGCGGGGGGGCCGGCAAGAGACCCAGTACTTC. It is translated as CAAQRGGRQETQYF.

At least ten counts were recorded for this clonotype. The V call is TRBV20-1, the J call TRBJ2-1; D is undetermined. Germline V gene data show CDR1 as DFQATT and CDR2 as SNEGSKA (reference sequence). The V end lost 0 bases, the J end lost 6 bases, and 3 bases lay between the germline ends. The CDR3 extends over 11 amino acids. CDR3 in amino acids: CSARDANEQFF. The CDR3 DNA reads TGCAGTGCTAGAGACGCCAATGAGCAGTTCTTC.

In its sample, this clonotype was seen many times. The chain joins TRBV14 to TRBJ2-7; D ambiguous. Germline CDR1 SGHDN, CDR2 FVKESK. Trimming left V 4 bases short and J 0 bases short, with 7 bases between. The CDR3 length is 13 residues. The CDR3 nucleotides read TGTGCCAGCAGCCTGATGAGCTCCTACGAGCAGTACTTC. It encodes CASSLMSSYEQYF.

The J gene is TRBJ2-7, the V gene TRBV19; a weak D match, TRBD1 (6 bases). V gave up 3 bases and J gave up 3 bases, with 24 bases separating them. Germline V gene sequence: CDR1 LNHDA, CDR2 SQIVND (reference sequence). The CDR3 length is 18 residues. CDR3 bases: TGTGCCAGTAGTATGGGGCCCCGCGTGAGGGGGTCCAACTACGAGCAGTACTTC. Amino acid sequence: CASSMGPRVRGSNYEQYF.

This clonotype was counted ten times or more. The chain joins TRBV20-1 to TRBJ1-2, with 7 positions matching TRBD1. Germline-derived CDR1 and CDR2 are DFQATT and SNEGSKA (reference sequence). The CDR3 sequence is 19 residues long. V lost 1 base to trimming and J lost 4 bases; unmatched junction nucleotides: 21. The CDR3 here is CSARVPPDPKGQTSYGYTF. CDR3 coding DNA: TGCAGTGCTAGAGTCCCTCCTGACCCAAAGGGACAGACATCCTATGGCTACACCTTC.

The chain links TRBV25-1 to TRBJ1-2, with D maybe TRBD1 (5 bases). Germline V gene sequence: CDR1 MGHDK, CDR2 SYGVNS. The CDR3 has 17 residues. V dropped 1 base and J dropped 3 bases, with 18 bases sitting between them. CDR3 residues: CASSESGAPSLDYGYTF. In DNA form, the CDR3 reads TGTGCCAGCAGTGAATCCGGGGCCCCATCCCTTGACTATGGCTACACCTTC.

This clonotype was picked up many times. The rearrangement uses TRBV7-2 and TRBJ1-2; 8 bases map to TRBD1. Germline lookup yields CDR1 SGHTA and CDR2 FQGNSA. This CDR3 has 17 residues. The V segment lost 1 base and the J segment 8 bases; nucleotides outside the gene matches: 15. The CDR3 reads CASSLEGTGRGRLGYTF. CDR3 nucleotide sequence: TGTGCCAGCAGCTTAGAGGGGACAGGCAGGGGGCGCCTCGGCTACACCTTC.

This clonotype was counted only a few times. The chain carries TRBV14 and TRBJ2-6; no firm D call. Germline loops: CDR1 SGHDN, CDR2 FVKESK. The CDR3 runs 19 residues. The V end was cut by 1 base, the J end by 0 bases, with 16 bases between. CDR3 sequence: CASSQGFFQSLSGANVLTF. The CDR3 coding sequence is TGTGCCAGCAGCCAAGGGTTTTTCCAGAGCCTCTCTGGGGCCAACGTCCTGACTTTC.

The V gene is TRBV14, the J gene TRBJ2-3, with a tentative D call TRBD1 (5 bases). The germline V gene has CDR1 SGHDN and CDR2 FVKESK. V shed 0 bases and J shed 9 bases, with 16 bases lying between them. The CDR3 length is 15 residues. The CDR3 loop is CASSQDLGHLGTQYF. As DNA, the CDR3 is TGTGCCAGCAGCCAAGATCTTGGACACCTCGGCACGCAGTATTTT.